Following are 10 T cell receptor beta chains from one sample sequenced in a study of identical twins. TCRdb fed the 5' RACE reads into MiXCR, producing one record per CDR3 protein. Here the sample spans 350,000 to 500,000 distinct CDR3 sequences, around a sixth being singletons. Sequences were obtained from naive T cells sorted from blood. These receptors originate from a man in his fifties or sixties in good health.

This clonotype was seen a few times. The rearrangement links TRBV29-1 to TRBJ2-1; D remains ambiguous. CDR3 length equals 12 residues. The V end was cut by 7 bases, the J end by 0 bases, with 7 bases between. From germline, CDR1 is SQVTM and CDR2 ANQGSEA. CDR3 loop: CSAASSYNEQFF. The CDR3 DNA reads as TGCAGCGCCGCCAGCTCCTACAATGAGCAGTTCTTC.

This clonotype was counted at least ten times. The rearrangement uses TRBV7-2 and TRBJ2-1, with 14 nucleotides matching TRBD2. The germline V gene encodes CDR1 SGHTA and CDR2 FQGNSA. The V gene end was trimmed by 5 bases and the J gene end by 6 bases; junction bases not matched to a gene: 0. The CDR3 is 14 residues long. CDR3 loop: CASSGTSGSNEQFF. The CDR3 coding sequence is TGTGCCAGCAGCGGGACTAGCGGGAGCAATGAGCAGTTCTTC. The complete variable domain, with remaining parts taken from reference TRBV7-2 and TRBJ2-1, reads GAGVSQSPSNKVTEKGKDVELRCDPISGHTALYWYRQSLGQGLEFLIYFQGNSAPDKSGLPSDRFSAERTGGSVSTLTIQRTQQEDSAVYLCASSGTSGSNEQFFGPGTRLTVL.

The chain carries TRBV20-1 and TRBJ1-5; a possible D gene is TRBD1 (5 bases). With 0 bases removed from V and 0 bases from J, the gap between germline ends came to 9 bases. The CDR3 is 15 residues long. CDR1 is DFQATT, CDR2 SNEGSKA, per germline (reference sequence). The CDR3 is CSARDRTLSNQPQHF. The CDR3 DNA reads as TGCAGTGCTAGAGACCGGACACTTAGCAATCAGCCCCAGCATTTT.

This clonotype was recorded many times. This rearrangement joins TRBV7-2 to TRBJ2-1; tentative D call: TRBD1 (6 bases). The CDR3 length is 15 residues. V dropped 2 bases and J dropped 8 bases, with 16 bases sitting between them. Germline lookup yields CDR1 SGHTA and CDR2 FQGNSA. CDR3 in DNA: TGTGCCAGCAGCTTACTCGGACAGAGAGCTGATGAGCAGTTCTTC. Amino acids: CASSLLGQRADEQFF.

The CDR3 DNA sequence: TGCGCCAGCAGCCGAGGGGTCAATTCTTTGTACGAGCAGTACTTC. This encodes CASSRGVNSLYEQYF. The chain employs TRBV4-3 and TRBJ2-7, with D possibly called TRBD1 or TRBD2 (5 bases each). This CDR3 is built from 15 residues. V lost 4 bases and J lost 4, with 17 bases in between. CDR1 is LGHNA, CDR2 YSLEER, per germline.

This clonotype turned up a few times. The chain joins TRBV20-1 to TRBJ2-3; no firm D call. V lost 3 bases and J 1 base, leaving 11 bases between the germline ends. This CDR3 has 14 residues. Germline-derived CDR1 and CDR2 are DFQATT and SNEGSKA (reference sequence). The CDR3 coding sequence is TGCAGTGCTAGTGATAGGGAAGGCACAGATACGCAGTATTTT. Amino acids: CSASDREGTDTQYF.

The rearrangement uses TRBV24-1 and TRBJ2-1; D is tentatively TRBD1 or TRBD2 (5 bases each). The CDR3 has 12 residues. The V end lost 7 bases, the J end lost 8 bases, and 11 bases lay between the germline ends. Germline-derived CDR1 and CDR2 are KGHDR and SFDVKD. CDR3 loop: CATRGVGDEQFF. Here the CDR3 DNA reads TGTGCCACCAGGGGGGTCGGGGATGAGCAGTTCTTC.

This rearrangement joins TRBV29-1 to TRBJ1-2, with 7 bases that match TRBD1. J gave up 1 base and V 7 bases, and 12 bases lay outside the gene matches. The CDR3 is 15 amino acids. Germline values: CDR1 SQVTM, CDR2 ANQGSEA. The CDR3 nucleotides read TGCAGCGACATCCAAACCGGGACAGATAACTATGGCTACACCTTC. Its protein is CSDIQTGTDNYGYTF. The entire variable domain, with the rest obtained from reference TRBV29-1 and TRBJ1-2, is as follows: SAVISQKPSRDICQRGTSLTIQCQVDSQVTMMFWYRQQPGQSLTLIATANQGSEATYESGFVIDKFPISRPNLTFSTLTVSNMSPEDSSIYLCSDIQTGTDNYGYTFGSGTRLTVV.

This clonotype was seen repeatedly, ten times or more. The chain combines TRBV20-1 with TRBJ1-5; the match to TRBD1 covers 8 bases. The CDR3 is 15 residues long. CDR1 and CDR2 (germline): DFQATT, SNEGSKA (reference sequence). V trimming: 4 bases; J trimming: 6 bases; junction bases outside the gene matches: 11. In nucleotides, the CDR3 is TGCAGTGCTATTCCATCGACAGGGGTGGGTCAGCCCCAGCATTTT. As protein: CSAIPSTGVGQPQHF.

This chain joins TRBV4-2 and TRBJ1-5, with no clear D. CDR1 is LGHNA, CDR2 YNFKEQ, per germline. The germline V and J ends were trimmed by 0 bases and 3 bases, with 6 bases remaining between them. There are 14 residues in the CDR3. The CDR3 bases are TGTGCCAGCAGCCAAGACAGAGTCAATCAGCCCCAGCATTTT. Encoded protein: CASSQDRVNQPQHF.